This TCR beta chain derives from a study of T cells in Graves' hyperthyroidism and ophthalmopathy. V lost 6 bases and J lost 11, with 24 bases in between. Looked up from germline, CDR1 is SGHTS and CDR2 is YDEGEE. The CDR3 extends over 16 amino acids. The definition of stable Graves' hyperthyroidism was no ophthalmopathy progression within 18 months. Amplification of TCR beta CDR3 regions was performed using RNA transcripts as template. HTBI primers drove first-round RT-PCR of the TCR CDR3. TCRdb re-derived calls from the multiplex PCR reads in MiXCR, one entry per CDR3 protein. Here the sample spans some 400,000 distinct CDR3 sequences, roughly 13% being singletons.

The sequenced sample consisted of blood. The gene calls are TRBV5-8 and TRBJ1-6; a weak D match, TRBD1 (5 bases). The source is a woman aged 60-75 years with Graves' hyperthyroidism. The CDR3 DNA sequence: TGTGCCAGCACTCCCCTATGGGACGCTCGTGGGCCACCCCTCCACTTT. This gives the protein CASTPLWDARGPPLHF.